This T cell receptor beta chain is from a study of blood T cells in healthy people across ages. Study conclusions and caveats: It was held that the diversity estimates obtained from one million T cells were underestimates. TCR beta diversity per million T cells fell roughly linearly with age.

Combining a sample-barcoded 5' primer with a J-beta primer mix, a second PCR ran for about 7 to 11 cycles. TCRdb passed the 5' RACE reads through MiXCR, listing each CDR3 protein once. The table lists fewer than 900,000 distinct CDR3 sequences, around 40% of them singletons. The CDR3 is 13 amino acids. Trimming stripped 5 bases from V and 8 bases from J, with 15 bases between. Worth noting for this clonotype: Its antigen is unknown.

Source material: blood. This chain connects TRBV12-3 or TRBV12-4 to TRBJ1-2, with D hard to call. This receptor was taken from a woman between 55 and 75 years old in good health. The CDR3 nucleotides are TGTGCCAGCAGTACTGACATCTCCCAAGGCTACACCTTC. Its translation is CASSTDISQGYTF.